This T cell receptor (beta chain) stems from a study of T cells in Graves' hyperthyroidism and ophthalmopathy. The TCR beta CDR3 regions underwent amplification using RNA transcripts as the source. The TCR CDR3 first-round RT-PCR relied on the HTBI primer set. TCRdb reanalysed the multiplex PCR reads using MiXCR and keeps one entry per CDR3 protein. The profile covers fewer than 350,000 distinct CDR3 sequences, with 21% appearing a single time and over 45% taken by the ten largest. This clonotype was counted ten times or more. Trimming took 1 base from V and 1 from J, leaving 7 bases between them. Per the germline V gene, CDR1 is LNHNV and CDR2 is YYDKDF (reference sequence). This CDR3 is 14 amino acids long.

The source of this sequence is a woman aged 45-60 years with Graves' hyperthyroidism. The chain is built from TRBV15 and TRBJ1-1; weak D call: TRBD1 (6 bases). Material: blood. CDR3 region: CATSRAGANTEAFF. CDR3 nucleotide sequence: TGTGCCACCAGCAGAGCAGGGGCGAACACTGAAGCTTTCTTT.